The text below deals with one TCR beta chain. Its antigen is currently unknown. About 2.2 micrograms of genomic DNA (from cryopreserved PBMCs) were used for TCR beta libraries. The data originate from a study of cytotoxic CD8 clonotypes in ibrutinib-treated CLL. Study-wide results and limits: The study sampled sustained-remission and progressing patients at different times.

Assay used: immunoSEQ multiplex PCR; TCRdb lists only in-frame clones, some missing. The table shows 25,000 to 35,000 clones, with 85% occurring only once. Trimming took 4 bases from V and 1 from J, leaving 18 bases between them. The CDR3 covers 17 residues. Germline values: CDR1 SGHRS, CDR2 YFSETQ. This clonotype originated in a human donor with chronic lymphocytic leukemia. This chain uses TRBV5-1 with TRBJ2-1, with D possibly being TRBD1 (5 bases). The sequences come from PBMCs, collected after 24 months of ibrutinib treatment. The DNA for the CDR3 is TGCGCCAGCAGCCCTGGGGCAGCCGCCCCTTCCTACAATGAGCAGTTCTTC. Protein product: CASSPGAAAPSYNEQFF.